Listed below are T cell receptor beta chains from one sample, sequenced in a study of blood T cell repertoires in COVID-19. Profiled with immunoSEQ multiplex PCR; TCRdb holds only in-frame clones, not every one. The repertoire holds 100,000 to 150,000 clones, 70% to 85% seen once, with 12% in the top ten. Sequenced sample: peripheral blood. These receptors came from a woman in her sixties with acute or convalescent COVID-19. Both conserved end residues are part of each CDR3. The order of the fields is D gene, J gene, V gene, CDR3 protein, CDR3 DNA. D genes are given only for firm matches.

>NA|TRBJ1-1|TRBV12-3/TRBV12-4
CASRRGEWTEAFF
TGTGCCAGCAGACGTGGAGAGTGGACTGAAGCTTTCTTT
>NA|TRBJ2-7|TRBV4-1
CASSQVGAAYEQYF
TGCGCCAGCAGCCAAGTTGGAGCCGCCTACGAGCAGTACTTC
>TRBD1|TRBJ1-4|TRBV5-8
CASSKGAHPANEKLFF
TGTGCCAGCAGCAAGGGGGCGCATCCCGCTAATGAAAAACTGTTTTTT
>NA|TRBJ2-7|TRBV13
CASSRYLSYEQYF
TGTGCCAGCAGCCGGTATTTATCCTACGAGCAGTACTTC
>NA|TRBJ1-1|TRBV5-6
CASSLVGRGYTEAFF
TGTGCCAGCAGCTTGGTGGGACGGGGGTACACTGAAGCTTTCTTT
>NA|TRBJ1-4|TRBV2
CASETGDEKLFF
TGTGCCAGCGAGACAGGCGATGAAAAACTGTTTTTT
>NA|TRBJ1-1|TRBV24-1
CATSDFRGKAFF
TGTGCCACCAGTGATTTTCGGGGGAAAGCTTTCTTT
>TRBD1|TRBJ1-2|TRBV24-1
CATSPPEGAGNYGYTF
TGTGCCACCAGTCCACCCGAGGGGGCCGGGAACTATGGCTACACCTTC
>TRBD1|TRBJ1-5|TRBV28
CASSSGTARQPQHF
TGTGCCAGCAGTTCAGGGACAGCGCGTCAGCCCCAGCATTTT
>TRBD1|TRBJ2-4|TRBV6-5
CASSRQGIGDIQYF
TGTGCCAGCAGCAGACAGGGAATTGGTGACATTCAGTACTTC
>NA|TRBJ2-3|TRBV5-1
CASSFGLLHSFTDTQYF
TGCGCCAGCAGCTTCGGATTACTACACTCCTTTACAGATACGCAGTATTTT
>NA|TRBJ1-2|TRBV7-2
CASSLTNRVYGYTF
TGTGCCAGCAGCTTAACAAACAGAGTCTATGGCTACACCTTC
>TRBD1|TRBJ2-3|TRBV5-4
CASSKGGTGHPRGRTDTQYF
TGTGCCAGTTCTAAAGGGGGGACAGGGCACCCCAGGGGTCGGACAGATACGCAGTATTTT
>NA|TRBJ1-6|TRBV30
CAWSVGSSYNSPLHF
TGTGCCTGGAGTGTGGGGAGCTCCTATAATTCACCCCTCCACTTT
>NA|TRBJ1-5|TRBV12-3/TRBV12-4
CASSLFRGAQHF
TGTGCCAGCAGTTTGTTTCGGGGGGCCCAGCATTTT